The 27 T cell receptor beta chains in this list originate from one sample, sequenced in a study of shared clonotypes between healthy human individuals (TCRdb year 2020). Receptors were amplified or captured by the immunoSEQ multiplex PCR assay. TCRdb took over this immuneACCESS table, retaining in-frame rearrangements with V and J assigned. Such tables are incomplete; in checked studies, under half of the missing clones stem from an unresolved V gene, and the remainder is unexplained. This sample has hundreds of thousands of clones in its table, and roughly 98% of those were observed once. The ten biggest clones cover approximately 0.3% of the sample. CD8 naive samples were obtained by positive selection for CCR7 among CD45RO-negative cells, yielding a CD45RA+CCR7+ population from which TemRA cells were excluded. The material sequenced was naive CD8+ T cells sorted from blood. The intended sense of this specimen's cell subset or site label: CD45RA+CCR7+. The receptors derive from a man aged 30 to 45 in good health.

V usage is TRBV29-1 and J usage is TRBJ2-1; possible D gene TRBD1, 5 bases. CDR1 SQVTM and CDR2 ANQGSEA come from the germline V gene. V was pared by 3 bases and J by 7 bases, with 10 bases between. CDR3 length: 12 amino acids. CDR3 amino acids: CSVDDSYNEQFF. CDR3 in DNA: TGCAGCGTTGATGACAGTTATAATGAGCAGTTCTTC.

This clone was seen a single time. The rearrangement joins TRBV15 to TRBJ2-1, with no clear D. This CDR3 is 14 amino acids long. The germline V gene encodes CDR1 LNHNV and CDR2 YYDKDF (reference sequence). The germline V and J ends were trimmed by 5 bases and 0 bases, with 8 bases remaining between them. The CDR3 DNA sequence: TGTGCCACCAGCGCCCCCGCCTCCTACAATGAGCAGTTCTTC. It yields the protein CATSAPASYNEQFF.

This chain uses TRBV7-9 with TRBJ2-2, with 8 bases aligning to TRBD1. Germline values: CDR1 SEHNR, CDR2 FQNEAQ (reference sequence). The CDR3 runs 16 residues. V was clipped by 5 bases and J by 9 bases; unmatched bases: 14. The CDR3 DNA is TGTGCCAGCAGCGCGTTCCCGGGACAGGTAGTTTGGGAGCTGTTTTTT. Its protein is CASSAFPGQVVWELFF.

This chain links TRBV6-5 with TRBJ2-7; tentative D call: TRBD1 (6 bases). This CDR3 is built from 15 residues. Germline V gene sequence: CDR1 MNHEY, CDR2 SVGAGI. The V gene lost 1 base and the J gene lost 3 bases, with 13 bases spanning the gap. CDR3 sequence reads: CASSYWREGVYEQYF. In nucleotides, the CDR3 is TGTGCCAGCAGTTACTGGCGCGAGGGGGTCTACGAGCAGTACTTC.

Here the CDR3 reads CSVSGTGITDTQYF. The CDR3 DNA sequence: TGCAGCGTTTCCGGGACAGGAATCACAGATACGCAGTATTTT. This chain links TRBV29-1 with TRBJ2-3; 8 nucleotides line up with TRBD1. The V and J ends lost 5 bases and 2 bases, in that order; junction bases with no gene match: 6. The CDR3 has 14 residues. In germline, CDR1 is SQVTM, CDR2 ANQGSEA.

This sequence joins TRBV28 and TRBJ1-3; weak D call: TRBD1 (6 bases). Trimming removed 7 bases from V and 2 bases from J, with 18 bases in between. Germline CDR1 reads MDHEN; CDR2 reads SYDVKM. CDR3 length: 16 residues. The CDR3 reads CASTLEGGLTGNTIYF. In nucleotides, the CDR3 is TGTGCCAGCACCCTAGAGGGGGGGCTCACTGGAAACACCATATATTTT.

The genes are TRBV27 and TRBJ2-2; the D gene is possibly TRBD1 (5 bases). Between the trimmed V and J ends, which lost 4 bases and 6 bases, there was a span of 9 bases. Germline V CDR1 and CDR2: MNHEY, SMNVEV (reference sequence). The CDR3 length is 13 residues. CDR3 sequence (DNA): TGTGCCAGCAGTTATCAGGGTTCCGGGGAGCTGTTTTTT. It specifies CASSYQGSGELFF.

The gene calls are TRBV27 and TRBJ1-2, with 7 bases identical to TRBD1. CDR1 and CDR2 from the germline V gene are MNHEY and SMNVEV (reference sequence). The CDR3 is made up of 14 amino acids. Trimming cost V 6 bases and J 2 bases; bases outside gene matches: 6. This chain's CDR3 is CASSYRQGNYGYTF. DNA for the CDR3: TGTGCCAGCAGCTATCGACAGGGAAACTATGGCTACACCTTC.

There are a few counts of this clone. The sample contains more than one DNA sequence encoding this CDR3. J is TRBJ2-7 and V is TRBV6-6, with 7 bases that match TRBD1. This CDR3 has 15 amino acids. Germline V CDR1 and CDR2: MNHNY, SVGAGI (reference sequence). The V segment lost 4 bases and the J segment 0 bases; nucleotides outside the gene matches: 6. CDR3 sequence reads: CASSFDRESSYEQYF. The CDR3 region has the DNA TGTGCCAGCAGTTTCGACAGGGAGAGCTCCTACGAGCAGTACTTC.

V gene TRBV28 combines with J gene TRBJ2-7, with TRBD2 identical over 12 bases. The V segment lost 6 bases and the J segment 6 bases; nucleotides outside the gene matches: 15. The CDR3 extends over 17 amino acids. The germline V gene has CDR1 MDHEN and CDR2 SYDVKM. The DNA of the CDR3 is TGTGCCAGCAGGCTCACAGCTAGCGGGAGGGCCGGTCCCGAGCAGTACTTC. Amino acids: CASRLTASGRAGPEQYF.

V and J are TRBV27 and TRBJ2-2; 14 positions agree with TRBD2. The CDR3 sequence is 19 residues long. V lost 7 bases to trimming and J lost 7 bases; unmatched junction nucleotides: 17. Germline lookup yields CDR1 MNHEY and CDR2 SMNVEV (reference sequence). The CDR3 is CASTPRGLAGGVKVGELFF. The DNA for the CDR3 is TGTGCCAGCACCCCACGCGGACTAGCGGGAGGAGTGAAGGTCGGGGAGCTGTTTTTT.

CDR3 sequence: CASSHRVALAGNNEQFF. The CDR3 coding sequence is TGCGCCAGCAGCCATCGGGTAGCACTAGCGGGAAACAATGAGCAGTTCTTC. The rearrangement joins TRBV4-1 to TRBJ2-1, with 10 bases that match TRBD2. V was clipped by 3 bases and J by 5 bases; unmatched bases: 10. This CDR3 has 17 amino acids. The germline CDR1 and CDR2 sequences are MGHRA and YSYEKL.

The rearrangement uses TRBV4-2 and TRBJ2-7, with 7 bases that match TRBD1. Germline V gene lookup returns CDR1 LGHNA and CDR2 YNFKEQ. V dropped 1 base and J dropped 2; count of bases not matched to a gene: 5. This CDR3 is built from 15 residues. In nucleotides, the CDR3 is TGTGCCAGCAGCCAAGGGGTGACAGGGACCTACGAGCAGTACTTC. This translates into CASSQGVTGTYEQYF.

This sequence joins TRBV5-6 and TRBJ2-1, with D possibly TRBD2 on 6 matching bases. From germline, CDR1 is SGHDT and CDR2 YYEEEE. CDR3 size: 14 residues. V was clipped by 1 base and J by 7 bases, with 12 bases between them. In nucleotides, the CDR3 is TGTGCCAGCAGCTTGTTTCTAGCGAAAAATGAGCAGTTCTTC. This translates into CASSLFLAKNEQFF.

The gene calls are TRBV13 and TRBJ2-5, with 7 bases lining up with TRBD2. V trimming: 3 bases; J trimming: 5 bases; junction bases outside the gene matches: 9. The CDR3 length is 15 residues. Per germline, CDR1 PRHDT and CDR2 FYEKMQ (reference sequence). Here the CDR3 reads CASSFSGERGETQYF. In nucleotides, the CDR3 is TGTGCCAGCAGCTTTTCTGGGGAGCGGGGTGAGACCCAGTACTTC.

This sequence joins TRBV28 and TRBJ2-3; 14 nucleotides line up with TRBD2. This CDR3 region has 15 residues. Germline CDR1 MDHEN, CDR2 SYDVKM. The trim removed 6 bases at V and 8 bases at J, leaving 7 bases unmatched. CDR3 bases: TGTGCCAGCAGCTTGGGACTAGCGGGAGTTGTTACGCAGTATTTT. Encoded protein: CASSLGLAGVVTQYF.

The V and J genes are TRBV29-1 and TRBJ1-1, with no clear D. CDR3 length: 15 amino acids. With 0 bases removed from V and 3 bases from J, the gap between germline ends came to 14 bases. CDR1 is SQVTM, CDR2 ANQGSEA, per germline. This CDR3 reads CSVEDPAGADTEAFF. As DNA, the CDR3 is TGCAGCGTTGAAGATCCTGCAGGAGCCGACACTGAAGCTTTCTTT.

The chain couples TRBV6-6 to TRBJ2-5; the D gene is possibly TRBD1 (6 bases). There are 15 residues in the CDR3. V was trimmed by 5 bases and J by 3 bases, leaving 16 bases between them. From germline, CDR1 is MNHNY and CDR2 SVGAGI (reference sequence). The CDR3 reads CASSTNGQTKETQYF. CDR3 sequence (DNA): TGTGCCAGCAGTACGAATGGACAGACCAAAGAGACCCAGTACTTC.

The J gene is TRBJ2-3, the V gene TRBV2, with TRBD2 as a possible D gene (6 bases). The CDR3 has 16 residues. V was trimmed by 1 base and J by 2 bases, leaving 13 bases between them. CDR1 and CDR2 from the germline V gene are SNHLY and FYNNEI. The CDR3 loop is CASSEDLAMDTDTQYF. The CDR3, as DNA: TGTGCCAGCAGTGAAGATCTAGCGATGGACACAGATACGCAGTATTTT.

CDR3 nucleotide sequence: TGTGCCAGCGGACAGTACAATGAGCAGTTCTTC. It yields the protein CASGQYNEQFF. The V gene is TRBV27, the J gene TRBJ2-1, with a weak D call TRBD1 (6 bases). This CDR3 contains 11 residues. Germline CDR1 reads MNHEY; CDR2 reads SMNVEV (reference sequence). Trimming took off 8 bases at V and 4 bases at J, with 6 bases between the two ends.

The rearrangement links TRBV5-4 to TRBJ2-3, with D possibly matching TRBD1 (6 bases). CDR3 length: 14 amino acids. V gave up 4 bases and J gave up 7 bases, with 16 bases separating them. Per the germline V gene, CDR1 is SGHNT and CDR2 is YYREEE (reference sequence). This chain's CDR3 is CASSIPGQSNTQYF. In DNA, the CDR3 is TGTGCCAGCAGCATACCGGGACAAAGCAATACGCAGTATTTT.

V usage is TRBV4-3 and J usage is TRBJ2-7; TRBD2 agrees at 7 bases. J gave up 3 bases and V 1 base, and 9 bases lay outside the gene matches. Per the germline V gene, CDR1 is LGHNA and CDR2 is YSLEER. The CDR3 has 16 residues. The CDR3 coding sequence is TGCGCCAGCAGCCAAGTCGGGGCTAGCGGAGTCTACGAGCAGTACTTC. It encodes CASSQVGASGVYEQYF.

The chain couples TRBV15 to TRBJ1-5, with 7 bases matching TRBD1. Germline V CDR1 and CDR2: LNHNV, YYDKDF (reference sequence). J lost 3 bases, V lost 3 bases, and 5 bases had no gene match. The CDR3 extends over 15 amino acids. The CDR3 region is CATSSLGTDNQPQHF. The CDR3 DNA reads TGTGCCACCAGCAGTCTAGGGACAGACAATCAGCCCCAGCATTTT.

J is TRBJ2-7 and V is TRBV29-1; TRBD1 agrees at 8 bases. The CDR3 sequence is 14 residues long. V shed 3 bases and J 0 bases; nucleotides not matched to a gene: 4. Germline-derived CDR1 and CDR2 are SQVTM and ANQGSEA. In DNA, the CDR3 is TGCAGCGTTGAGGGACAGGAGTTCTCCTACGAGCAGTACTTC. It yields the protein CSVEGQEFSYEQYF.

This chain joins TRBV19 and TRBJ2-1; D gene ambiguous. The ends were cut back, 0 bases at V and 0 bases at J, with 12 bases in the middle. Germline CDR1 and CDR2: LNHDA and SQIVND (reference sequence). The CDR3 consists of 17 residues. The CDR3 DNA follows: TGTGCCAGTAGTATAGATTTGGGCGGCAGCTCCTACAATGAGCAGTTCTTC. Translating it yields CASSIDLGGSSYNEQFF.

The chain combines TRBV5-1 with TRBJ2-2, with D unresolved. This CDR3 has 16 residues. The germline V gene encodes CDR1 SGHRS and CDR2 YFSETQ. V shed 5 bases and J shed 4 bases, with 18 bases lying between them. The DNA for the CDR3 is TGCGCCAGCAGTAAGGGAACGGCCGCAACCACCGGGGAGCTGTTTTTT. Its protein product is CASSKGTAATTGELFF.

This sequence joins TRBV28 and TRBJ2-7; TRBD2 matches 8 bases. CDR1 and CDR2 from the germline V gene are MDHEN and SYDVKM. CDR3 size: 16 residues. Losses at the gene ends were 2 bases for V and 0 bases for J; bases not matched to a gene: 6. The CDR3 DNA reads as TGTGCCAGCAGTTTACCCCGAAGCGGGAGCTCCTACGAGCAGTACTTC. Residues: CASSLPRSGSSYEQYF.